The 12 T cell receptor beta chains in this list originate from one sample, sequenced in a study of CD8 T cells in ankylosing spondylitis. TCRdb reprocessed the 5' RACE reads with MiXCR, giving one entry per CDR3 protein. The data hold about 220,000 distinct CDR3 sequences, with about 11% observed a single time. The sequencing input was blood, either unsorted or a sorted T cell fraction (not recorded which). The receptors derive from a male donor with ankylosing spondylitis or in good health (not recorded which).

The V gene is TRBV7-8, the J gene TRBJ2-3, with 9 nucleotides matching TRBD2. After removal of 4 bases from V and 6 bases from J, the junction contained 14 bases not matched to a gene. Looked up from germline, CDR1 is SGHVS and CDR2 is FQNEAQ. The CDR3 runs 17 residues. The CDR3 sequence: CASSSAGLASGWDTQYF. CDR3 sequence (DNA): TGTGCCAGCAGCTCCGCCGGACTAGCGTCCGGTTGGGATACGCAGTATTTT. Full variable domain (missing parts from reference TRBV7-8 and TRBJ2-3): GAGVSQSPRYKVAKRGQDVALRCDPISGHVSLFWYQQALGQGPEFLTYFQNEAQLDKSGLPSDRFFAERPEGSVSTLKIQRTQQEDSAVYLCASSSAGLASGWDTQYFGPGTRLTVL.

This clonotype has just a few counts. The CDR3 sequence is CASSSITQGVALYEQYF. In nucleotides, the CDR3 is TGTGCCAGCAGCTCGATAACGCAGGGAGTGGCCCTCTACGAGCAGTACTTC. The chain uses TRBV7-8 and TRBJ2-7; TRBD1 or TRBD2 may be the D gene (5 bases each). Germline-derived CDR1 and CDR2 are SGHVS and FQNEAQ. The CDR3 is made up of 17 amino acids. Trimming pared 4 bases from V and 3 bases from J, leaving 22 bases between.

This clonotype was seen only once. This may arise from a read error, as a much more abundant clone is one base away. This chain uses TRBV25-1 with TRBJ2-5; no reliable D call. Per the germline V gene, CDR1 is MGHDK and CDR2 is SYGVNS. The CDR3 loop spans 13 amino acids. The CDR3 is CASSDADQETRYF. DNA for the CDR3: TGTGCCAGCAGTGATGCAGACCAAGAGACCCGGTACTTC.

A word on this clonotype: One end of the junction is discordant with germline, which a read error may explain. This chain joins TRBV7-7 and TRBJ2-3; D gene ambiguous. Germline loops: CDR1 SSHAT, CDR2 FNYEAQ (reference sequence). The CDR3 consists of 15 residues. Here the CDR3 DNA reads TGTGCTAGCAGCTTAGGCCTTAGTGGCACAGATACGCAGTATTTT. It specifies CASSLGLSGTDTQYF. Variable domain in full (rest from reference TRBV7-7 and TRBJ2-3): GAGVSQSPRYKVTKRGQDVTLRCDPISSHATLYWYQQALGQGPEFLTYFNYEAQPDKSGLPSDRFSAERPEGSISTLTIQRTEQRDSAMYRCASSLGLSGTDTQYFGPGTRLTVL.

This clonotype was recorded at least ten times. The genes are TRBV3-1 and TRBJ1-5; D call uncertain. The CDR3 length is 14 residues. CDR1 and CDR2 from the germline V gene are LGHDT and YNNKEL (reference sequence). V lost 0 bases, J lost 4 bases, and 7 bases lay in between. Here the CDR3 DNA reads TGTGCCAGCAGCCAAGAATATCGGAATCAGCCCCAGCATTTT. Amino acids: CASSQEYRNQPQHF. Drawing the rest from reference TRBV3-1 and TRBJ1-5, the complete variable domain is DTAVSQTPKYLVTQMGNDKSIKCEQNLGHDTMYWYKQDSKKFLKIMFSYNNKELIINETVPNRFSPKSPDKAHLNLHINSLELGDSAVYFCASSQEYRNQPQHFGDGTRLSIL.

With respect to this clonotype: One junction end does not reproduce the germline sequence, and a read error may be involved. The rearrangement joins TRBV7-9 to TRBJ1-2; TRBD1 agrees at 11 bases. Germline assignment: CDR1 SEHNR and CDR2 FQNEAQ (reference sequence). The CDR3 contains 14 residues. CDR3 nucleotide sequence: TGTGCCAGCAGCTTAGATCTCGGACAGGGGGCGGCCCGCTTC. It encodes CASSLDLGQGAARF.

This clonotype appeared a few times. The chain has TRBV6-1 and TRBJ2-7; TRBD1 agrees at 8 bases. The trim removed 7 bases at V and 2 bases at J, leaving 7 bases unmatched. This CDR3 spans 14 amino acids. Germline-derived CDR1 and CDR2 are MNHNS and SASEGT. The CDR3 spells CASMRGTGAYEQYF. CDR3 nucleotide sequence: TGTGCCAGCATGCGCGGGACAGGAGCCTACGAGCAGTACTTC.

This clonotype appeared many times. The CDR3 DNA follows: TGTGCCAGCAGTTACCCCGGACAGGGCACCCGCGAGCAGTACTTC. Translation gives CASSYPGQGTREQYF. The V call is TRBV6-5, the J call TRBJ2-7; 8 nucleotides line up with TRBD1. Per germline, CDR1 MNHEY and CDR2 SVGAGI. The CDR3 length is 15 residues. The ends lost 2 bases at V and 6 bases at J; junction bases unmatched: 9.

The chain employs TRBV10-3 and TRBJ2-7, with 10 bases that match TRBD1. The V gene end was trimmed by 6 bases and the J gene end by 7 bases; junction bases not matched to a gene: 6. In germline, CDR1 is ENHRY, CDR2 SYGVKD. CDR3 length equals 13 residues. CDR3 DNA sequence: TGTGCCATCAGCCCTGGACAGGGGGAAGAGCAGTACTTC. Translating gives CAISPGQGEEQYF.

V gene TRBV7-6 combines with J gene TRBJ1-2; possible D gene TRBD1, 5 bases. The length of the CDR3 is 16 residues. V lost 5 bases to trimming and J lost 3 bases, with 19 bases between them. Germline CDR1 is SGHVS and CDR2 is FNYEAQ. CDR3 sequence reads: CASSLGAADPYYGYTF. CDR3 sequence (DNA): TGTGCCAGCAGCCTCGGGGCTGCCGATCCCTACTATGGCTACACCTTC.

The J gene is TRBJ1-1, the V gene TRBV6-2 or TRBV6-3, with D perhaps matching TRBD1 (6 bases). The V gene's germline CDR1 is MNHEY and CDR2 SVGEGT. CDR3 size: 14 residues. V was shortened by 5 bases and J by 3 bases, with 13 bases between the two germline ends. The CDR3 loop is CASSTQGRDTEAFF. Here the CDR3 DNA reads TGTGCCAGCAGTACACAGGGCCGGGACACTGAAGCTTTCTTT.

The chain recombines TRBV7-2 with TRBJ2-3; 7 nucleotides line up with TRBD1. This CDR3 spans 16 amino acids. Germline CDR1 reads SGHTA; CDR2 reads FQGNSA. J gave up 5 bases and V 0 bases, and 8 bases lay outside the gene matches. The CDR3 coding sequence is TGTGCCAGCAGCTTAGCCGGGACAGTCTTGGTAGATACGCAGTATTTT. This encodes CASSLAGTVLVDTQYF.